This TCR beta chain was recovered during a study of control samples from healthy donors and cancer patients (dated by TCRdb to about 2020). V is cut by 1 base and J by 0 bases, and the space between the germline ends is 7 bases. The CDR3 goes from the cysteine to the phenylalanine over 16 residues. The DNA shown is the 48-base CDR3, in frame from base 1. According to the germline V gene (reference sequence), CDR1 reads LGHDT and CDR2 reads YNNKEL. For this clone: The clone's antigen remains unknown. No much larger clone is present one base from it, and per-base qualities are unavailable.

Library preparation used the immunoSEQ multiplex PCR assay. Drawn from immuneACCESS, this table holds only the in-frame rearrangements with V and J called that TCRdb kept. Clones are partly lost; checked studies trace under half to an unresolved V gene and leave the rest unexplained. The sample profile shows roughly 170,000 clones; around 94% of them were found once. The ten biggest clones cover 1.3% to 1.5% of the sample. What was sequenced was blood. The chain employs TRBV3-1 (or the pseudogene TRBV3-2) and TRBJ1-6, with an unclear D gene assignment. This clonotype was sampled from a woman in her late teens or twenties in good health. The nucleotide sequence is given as TGTGCCAGCAGCCAAGTACAGAACTCCTATAATTCACCCCTCCACTTT. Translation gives CASSQVQNSYNSPLHF.